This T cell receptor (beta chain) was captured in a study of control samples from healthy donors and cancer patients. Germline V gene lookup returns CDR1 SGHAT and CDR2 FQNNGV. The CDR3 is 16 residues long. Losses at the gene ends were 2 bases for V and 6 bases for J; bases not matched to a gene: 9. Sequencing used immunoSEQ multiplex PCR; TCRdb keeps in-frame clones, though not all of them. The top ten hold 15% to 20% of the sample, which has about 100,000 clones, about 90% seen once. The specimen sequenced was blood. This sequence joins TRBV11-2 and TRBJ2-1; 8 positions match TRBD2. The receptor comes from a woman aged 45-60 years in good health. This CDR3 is CASSLTRGGPSNEQFF. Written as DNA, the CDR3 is TGTGCCAGCAGCTTAACCCGCGGGGGGCCGTCCAATGAGCAGTTCTTC.